A selection of T cell receptor beta chains follows, all from one sample in a study of cytomegalovirus exposure and HLA in healthy donors. Produced via immunoSEQ multiplex PCR; TCRdb's table is partial and in-frame only. The data show more than 200,000 clones, about 81% seen once. Sequenced: PBMCs. Every receptor here comes from a middle-aged man in good health and CMV-seropositive. CDR3s include the opening cysteine and the closing phenylalanine or tryptophan. D genes are given only for firm matches. Some rows have no size entry. The others give once, few or many, or a class for an expanded clone.

j_gene: TRBJ1-1
v_gene: TRBV6-5
abundance: few
d_gene: TRBD1
CDR3nt: TGTGCCAGCAGTCGTACTTCAGGGGGCCGTACTGAAGCTTTCTTT
CDR3aa: CASSRTSGGRTEAFF

j_gene: TRBJ2-5
v_gene: TRBV11-3
abundance: NA
d_gene: TRBD1
CDR3nt: TGTGCCAGCAGTCCTAAACAGGGGATCGGAGAGACCCAGTACTTC
CDR3aa: CASSPKQGIGETQYF

j_gene: TRBJ1-5
v_gene: TRBV7-9
abundance: NA
d_gene: NA
CDR3nt: TGTGCCAGCAGTTATGACACTAATCAGCCCCAGCATTTT
CDR3aa: CASSYDTNQPQHF

j_gene: TRBJ2-1
v_gene: TRBV7-9
abundance: NA
d_gene: TRBD1
CDR3nt: TGTGCCAGCAGCCGGGGACAGGGGGCCCCTTCCTACAATGAGCAGTTCTTC
CDR3aa: CASSRGQGAPSYNEQFF

j_gene: TRBJ2-7
v_gene: TRBV7-8
abundance: NA
d_gene: TRBD2
CDR3nt: TGTGCCAGCAGCTTGGCACTAGCGGGAGTATACTACGAGCAGTACTTC
CDR3aa: CASSLALAGVYYEQYF

j_gene: TRBJ1-2
v_gene: TRBV29-1
abundance: NA
d_gene: TRBD1
CDR3nt: TGCAGCGTTGAAGATCTGGACAGGGGAATCAATGGCTACACCTTC
CDR3aa: CSVEDLDRGINGYTF

j_gene: TRBJ2-7
v_gene: TRBV4-1
abundance: NA
d_gene: NA
CDR3nt: TGCGCCAGCAGCCAGGAGGGGCGCGACCCCTACGAGCAGTACTTC
CDR3aa: CASSQEGRDPYEQYF

j_gene: TRBJ2-1
v_gene: TRBV18
abundance: few
d_gene: TRBD2
CDR3nt: TGTGCCAGCTCCCCGACCCTCGGGACTAGCGGGAGTTTCATCCGCAATGAGCAGTTCTTC
CDR3aa: CASSPTLGTSGSFIRNEQFF

j_gene: TRBJ1-1
v_gene: TRBV27
abundance: NA
d_gene: TRBD1
CDR3nt: TGTGCCAGCGGGCTCAGGGGGAACGCTGAAGCTTTCTTT
CDR3aa: CASGLRGNAEAFF

j_gene: TRBJ1-1
v_gene: TRBV7-8
abundance: NA
d_gene: TRBD1
CDR3nt: TGTGCCAGCAGCCCCCAAGGGACAGGGCCCAAAGGAAGGGCTTTCTTT
CDR3aa: CASSPQGTGPKGRAFF

j_gene: TRBJ2-4
v_gene: TRBV5-6
abundance: NA
d_gene: NA
CDR3nt: TGTGCCAGCACCCTATACGGGGATTTAGCCAAAAACATTCAGTACTTC
CDR3aa: CASTLYGDLAKNIQYF

j_gene: TRBJ2-3
v_gene: TRBV2
abundance: NA
d_gene: TRBD1
CDR3nt: TGTGCCAGCAGTGAACGGACAGGGGGCTCGGATACGCAGTATTTT
CDR3aa: CASSERTGGSDTQYF

j_gene: TRBJ2-7
v_gene: TRBV29-1
abundance: NA
d_gene: NA
CDR3nt: TGCAGCGTAGACCGGGACAACTCCTACGAGCAGTACTTC
CDR3aa: CSVDRDNSYEQYF

j_gene: TRBJ2-5
v_gene: TRBV6-5
abundance: NA
d_gene: TRBD1
CDR3nt: TGTGCCAGCAGTTTCAGGGGGCTGGAGGTGACCCAGTACTTC
CDR3aa: CASSFRGLEVTQYF

j_gene: TRBJ1-5
v_gene: TRBV25-1
abundance: NA
d_gene: NA
CDR3nt: TGTGCCAGCAGTCTGGGAGGAGGGAATCAGCCCCAGCATTTT
CDR3aa: CASSLGGGNQPQHF

j_gene: TRBJ2-5
v_gene: TRBV7-2
abundance: NA
d_gene: NA
CDR3nt: TGTGCCAGCAGCCCAAACGGGAAATCAATTGTGGAGACCCAGTACTTC
CDR3aa: CASSPNGKSIVETQYF

j_gene: TRBJ2-1
v_gene: TRBV10-1
abundance: few
d_gene: NA
CDR3nt: TGCGCCAGCAAACCTCGGGGGGCTGATGAGCAGTTCTTC
CDR3aa: CASKPRGADEQFF

j_gene: TRBJ2-1
v_gene: TRBV9
abundance: NA
d_gene: TRBD2
CDR3nt: TGTGCCAGCAGCGTAGCCGGGGAAAGACTAGCGGGAGGAAATGAGCAGTTCTTC
CDR3aa: CASSVAGERLAGGNEQFF

j_gene: TRBJ2-1
v_gene: TRBV5-6
abundance: NA
d_gene: TRBD2
CDR3nt: TGTGCCAGCAGCTTGGGGCCCCCCAGCGGGAGCTGGAGTGAGCAGTTCTTC
CDR3aa: CASSLGPPSGSWSEQFF

j_gene: TRBJ2-3
v_gene: TRBV30
abundance: NA
d_gene: NA
CDR3nt: TGTGCCTGTACGGACTATGCAGATACGCAGTATTTT
CDR3aa: CACTDYADTQYF

j_gene: TRBJ2-1
v_gene: TRBV11-3
abundance: NA
d_gene: TRBD2
CDR3nt: TGTGCCAGCAGCTCAACGTACCACGGGACTAGCGGATACAATGAGCAGTTCTTC
CDR3aa: CASSSTYHGTSGYNEQFF

j_gene: TRBJ2-7
v_gene: TRBV19
abundance: NA
d_gene: NA
CDR3nt: TGTGCCGCCGGGACACCTTACGAGCAGTACTTC
CDR3aa: CAAGTPYEQYF

j_gene: TRBJ2-7
v_gene: TRBV14
abundance: NA
d_gene: TRBD2
CDR3nt: TGTGCCAGCAGCCAACCGACAGGGAGAATAGCGGGAGTAAACGAGCAGTACTTC
CDR3aa: CASSQPTGRIAGVNEQYF

j_gene: TRBJ2-1
v_gene: TRBV7-6
abundance: NA
d_gene: TRBD2
CDR3nt: TGTGCCAGCAGCCCTCCCGGGACTACTATTAATGAGCAGTTCTTC
CDR3aa: CASSPPGTTINEQFF

j_gene: TRBJ1-1
v_gene: TRBV7-9
abundance: NA
d_gene: TRBD1
CDR3nt: TGTGCCAGCAGCACTTTAAACTGGGACAGGGAGCGGCACACTGAAGCTTTCTTT
CDR3aa: CASSTLNWDRERHTEAFF

j_gene: TRBJ1-5
v_gene: TRBV19
abundance: NA
d_gene: NA
CDR3nt: TGTGCCAGTAGTATAGCCGGACATAGCAATCAGCCCCAGCATTTT
CDR3aa: CASSIAGHSNQPQHF

j_gene: TRBJ1-1
v_gene: TRBV9
abundance: many
d_gene: TRBD1
CDR3nt: TGTGCCAGCAGCGCTCAGACAGGGGGCACTGAAGCTTTCTTT
CDR3aa: CASSAQTGGTEAFF

j_gene: TRBJ2-2
v_gene: TRBV7-2
abundance: NA
d_gene: TRBD2
CDR3nt: TGTGCCAGCAAACGACTAGCGGGAGGGACCGGGGAGCTGTTTTTT
CDR3aa: CASKRLAGGTGELFF

j_gene: TRBJ2-5
v_gene: TRBV10-1
abundance: NA
d_gene: TRBD2
CDR3nt: TGCGCCAGCAGTGAGCCCGGACTAGCGGAGACCCAGTACTTC
CDR3aa: CASSEPGLAETQYF

j_gene: TRBJ1-2
v_gene: TRBV6-1
abundance: NA
d_gene: NA
CDR3nt: TGTGCCAGCAGTGAAGTACTTAACTATGGCTACACCTTC
CDR3aa: CASSEVLNYGYTF

j_gene: TRBJ2-1
v_gene: TRBV30
abundance: NA
d_gene: NA
CDR3nt: TGTGCCTGGAGCCCTGCCGGGAATGAGCAGTTCTTC
CDR3aa: CAWSPAGNEQFF

j_gene: TRBJ1-2
v_gene: TRBV7-9
abundance: few
d_gene: NA
CDR3nt: TGTGCCAGCAGCCAGAGGGAGGAACACGGCTACACCTTC
CDR3aa: CASSQREEHGYTF

j_gene: TRBJ1-2
v_gene: TRBV11-2
abundance: NA
d_gene: TRBD1
CDR3nt: TGTGCCAGCAGCTTAGGGACCTGGACAGGGGGCGCGGGCGGCTACACCTTC
CDR3aa: CASSLGTWTGGAGGYTF

j_gene: TRBJ2-7
v_gene: TRBV18
abundance: once
d_gene: NA
CDR3nt: TGTGCCAGCTCACCACGAGAAGACGAGCAGTACTTC
CDR3aa: CASSPREDEQYF

j_gene: TRBJ1-1
v_gene: TRBV5-1
abundance: NA
d_gene: NA
CDR3nt: TGCGCCAGCAGCTTGGTGGCCGGGAGCTTCACTGAAGCTTTCTTT
CDR3aa: CASSLVAGSFTEAFF

j_gene: TRBJ2-1
v_gene: TRBV15
abundance: NA
d_gene: TRBD1
CDR3nt: TGTGCCACCAGCAGAGCCGGGACAGGGGGCTACAATGAGCAGTTCTTC
CDR3aa: CATSRAGTGGYNEQFF

j_gene: TRBJ1-1
v_gene: TRBV9
abundance: NA
d_gene: TRBD1
CDR3nt: TGTGCCAGCAGCGCCCCGGTTGCCGGGACAGGGTCCTGGATGAACACTGAAGCTTTCTTT
CDR3aa: CASSAPVAGTGSWMNTEAFF